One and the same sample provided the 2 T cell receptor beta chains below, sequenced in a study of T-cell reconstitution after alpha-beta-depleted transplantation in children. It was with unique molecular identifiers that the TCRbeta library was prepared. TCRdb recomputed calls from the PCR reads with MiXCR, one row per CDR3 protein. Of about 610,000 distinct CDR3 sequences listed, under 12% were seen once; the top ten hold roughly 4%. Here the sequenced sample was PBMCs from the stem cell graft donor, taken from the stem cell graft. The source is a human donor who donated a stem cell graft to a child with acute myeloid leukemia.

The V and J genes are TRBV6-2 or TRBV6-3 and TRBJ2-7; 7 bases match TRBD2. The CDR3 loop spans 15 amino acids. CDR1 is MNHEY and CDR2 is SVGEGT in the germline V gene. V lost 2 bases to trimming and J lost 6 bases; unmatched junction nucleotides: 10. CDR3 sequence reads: CASSYGASGHIEQYF. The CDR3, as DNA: TGTGCCAGCAGTTACGGGGCTAGCGGACATATCGAGCAGTACTTC.

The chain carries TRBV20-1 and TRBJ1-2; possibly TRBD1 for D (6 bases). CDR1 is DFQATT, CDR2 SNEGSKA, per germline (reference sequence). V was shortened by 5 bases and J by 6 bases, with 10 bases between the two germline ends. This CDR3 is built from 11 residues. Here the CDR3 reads CSAQTGHGYTF. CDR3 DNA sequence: TGCAGTGCTCAGACAGGACATGGCTACACCTTC.